This TCR beta chain originates from a study of shared clonotypes between healthy human individuals. Study context: Each donor's CD8 memory used one plate, CD8 naive two, each CD4 subset three.

Original processing notes: ImmunoSEQ gave junction-only sequences without quality scores, so filtering differed. Data came from immunoSEQ multiplex PCR; TCRdb stores just in-frame clones and leaves some out. The V and J calls and clone size come from that table; D and trimming were worked out from the DNA. The repertoire includes 2 million to 2.5 million clones, approximately 93% of them detected once, and about 0.41% sits in the top ten. All the donors were Caucasian adults who lived in Nashville, Tennessee. V lost 1 base and J lost 2; bases outside the gene matches: 6. This CDR3 has 16 residues. From germline, CDR1 is SGHTA and CDR2 FQGTGA.

Sequencing used naive CD4+ T cells from PBMCs. Subset given: CD45RA+ positively selected. The V call is TRBV7-3, the J call TRBJ2-3, with 7 bases fitting TRBD1. The clonotype comes from a man between 18 and 35 years old in good health. Some clones in this sample may be carry-over from other donors' samples. For the CDR3, the DNA is TGTGCCAGCAGCTTAATGGCAGGGGGTGCCACAGATACGCAGTATTTT. As protein: CASSLMAGGATDTQYF.